A single sample is the source of the 25 T cell receptor beta chains below, sequenced in a study of blood T cell repertoires in COVID-19. The assay was immunoSEQ multiplex PCR, and TCRdb's table has in-frame clones only and misses some. The data hold fewer than 350,000 clones, with 88% observed a single time. The sequenced sample consisted of PBMCs or T cells enriched from blood (not recorded which). All receptors come from a woman aged 25 to 39 who had been exposed to COVID-19.

This chain uses TRBV10-3 with TRBJ1-5; D possibly corresponds to TRBD1 (5 bases). The CDR3 has 12 residues. Germline loops: CDR1 ENHRY, CDR2 SYGVKD. V was clipped by 10 bases and J by 8 bases, with 15 bases between them. CDR3 sequence: CASQGAGEPQHF. CDR3 bases: TGTGCCAGCCAAGGGGCTGGGGAGCCCCAGCATTTT.

Note on this clone: This specimen includes other DNA sequences encoding the same CDR3. The V call is TRBV5-1, the J call TRBJ1-2; 7 nucleotides match TRBD1. Per germline, CDR1 SGHRS and CDR2 YFSETQ. This CDR3 spans 14 amino acids. Unmatched junction bases numbered 5, after V lost 4 bases and J lost 2 bases. The CDR3 loop is CASSLMTGNYGYTF. The CDR3 bases are TGCGCCAGCAGCCTCATGACAGGGAACTATGGCTACACCTTC.

The chain combines TRBV11-2 with TRBJ2-7, with unresolved D. Germline V gene data show CDR1 as SGHAT and CDR2 as FQNNGV. V shed 5 bases and J shed 0 bases, with 11 bases lying between them. The CDR3 runs 14 residues. For the CDR3, the DNA is TGTGCCAGCAGCCGGAGCCTCAGCTCCTACGAGCAGTACTTC. It encodes CASSRSLSSYEQYF.

The chain has TRBV7-9 and TRBJ2-7; 7 bases match TRBD2. CDR3 length: 13 residues. The V gene end was trimmed by 4 bases and the J gene end by 1 base; junction bases not matched to a gene: 1. Germline loops: CDR1 SEHNR, CDR2 FQNEAQ (reference sequence). The CDR3 coding sequence is TGTGCCAGCAGCTGGCGGGGGTCCTACGAGCAGTACTTC. Its translation is CASSWRGSYEQYF.

The rearrangement joins TRBV9 to TRBJ1-4; D unresolved. Germline V CDR1 and CDR2: SGDLS, YYNGEE. The CDR3 extends over 10 amino acids. Trimming pared 1 base from V and 15 bases from J, leaving 7 bases between. CDR3 loop: CASSVWEVFF. The CDR3 nucleotides are TGTGCCAGCAGCGTATGGGAGGTGTTTTTT.

This chain links TRBV3-1 (or the pseudogene TRBV3-2) with TRBJ2-5; the D gene is possibly TRBD2 (5 bases). CDR3 size: 12 residues. CDR1 and CDR2 from the germline V gene are LGHDT and YNNKEL (reference sequence). The germline V and J ends were trimmed by 5 bases and 12 bases, with 16 bases remaining between them. The CDR3 nucleotides are TGTGCCAGCAGCGATTCTAGCTGGCGGGAGTACTTC. Amino acids: CASSDSSWREYF.

This rearrangement joins TRBV3-1 (or the pseudogene TRBV3-2) to TRBJ1-1, with no clear D. Germline V gene lookup returns CDR1 LGHDT and CDR2 YNNKEL (reference sequence). This CDR3 is built from 16 residues. The germline V and J ends were trimmed by 0 bases and 0 bases, with 11 bases remaining between them. This CDR3 is CASSQDPSGVNTEAFF. The CDR3 DNA reads TGTGCCAGCAGCCAAGACCCTTCAGGTGTGAACACTGAAGCTTTCTTT.

The chain joins TRBV21-1 to TRBJ1-5; the table's D call TRBD1 went unverified against the DNA. TRBV21-1 is assigned pseudogene status. This CDR3 is 18 amino acids long. The DNA for the CDR3 is TGTGCCAGCAGCCCCAAAAGGTGGGGACAGGGAGGCAATCAGCCCCAGCATTTT. Its translation is CASSPKRWGQGGNQPQHF.

This rearrangement joins TRBV30 to TRBJ2-2; 8 bases fit TRBD2. This CDR3 has 15 amino acids. Unmatched junction bases numbered 9, after V lost 2 bases and J lost 7 bases. Per germline, CDR1 GTSNPN and CDR2 SVGIG (reference sequence). The CDR3 sequence: CAWSRGLVLGGELFF. As DNA, the CDR3 is TGTGCCTGGAGTAGGGGACTAGTACTCGGCGGGGAGCTGTTTTTT. Drawing the rest from reference TRBV30 and TRBJ2-2, the complete variable domain is SQTIHQWPATLVQPVGSPLSLECTVEGTSNPNLYWYRQAAGRGLQLLFYSVGIGQISSEVPQNLSASRPQDRQFILSSKKLLLSDSGFYLCAWSRGLVLGGELFFGEGSRLTVL.

The chain joins TRBV7-2 to TRBJ2-1, with a tentative D call TRBD2 (6 bases). This CDR3 has 16 residues. CDR1 SGHTA and CDR2 FQGNSA come from the germline V gene. The V gene lost 1 base and the J gene lost 0 bases, with 10 bases spanning the gap. In DNA form, the CDR3 reads TGTGCCAGCAGCTTAGTAGCGGCGGGCTCCTACAATGAGCAGTTCTTC. Its translation is CASSLVAAGSYNEQFF. Full variable domain (missing parts from reference TRBV7-2 and TRBJ2-1): GAGVSQSPSNKVTEKGKDVELRCDPISGHTALYWYRQSLGQGLEFLIYFQGNSAPDKSGLPSDRFSAERTGGSVSTLTIQRTQQEDSAVYLCASSLVAAGSYNEQFFGPGTRLTVL.

The V call is TRBV7-6, the J call TRBJ2-1; 10 bases fit TRBD2. The CDR3 totals 17 residues. Germline V gene sequence: CDR1 SGHVS, CDR2 FNYEAQ. J was trimmed by 8 bases and V by 5 bases; bases with no gene match: 15. The CDR3 nucleotides read TGTGCCAGCAGCCTAGATATAGCGGGAGGTGGTAGCTATGAGCAGTTCTTC. Translation gives CASSLDIAGGGSYEQFF.

J is TRBJ2-3 and V is TRBV18; 13 bases agree with TRBD2. CDR3 length equals 16 residues. The trim removed 3 bases at V and 4 bases at J, leaving 4 bases unmatched. CDR1 is KGHSH, CDR2 LQKENI, per germline. This CDR3 is CASSPGLAGAADTQYF. CDR3 sequence (DNA): TGTGCCAGCTCACCCGGACTAGCGGGAGCGGCAGATACGCAGTATTTT.

In DNA form, the CDR3 reads TGTGCCAGTATCCGGGACTCGAGGGGCTATAGCAATCAGCCCCAGCATTTT. As protein: CASIRDSRGYSNQPQHF. The V and J genes are TRBV19 and TRBJ1-5, with D maybe TRBD1 (5 bases). This CDR3 has 17 residues. CDR1 is LNHDA and CDR2 is SQIVND in the germline V gene (reference sequence). The V end lost 7 bases, the J end lost 0 bases, and 19 bases lay between the germline ends.

The rearrangement uses TRBV13 and TRBJ1-4, with 8 positions matching TRBD1. The ends lost 3 bases at V and 8 bases at J; junction bases unmatched: 8. This CDR3 spans 15 amino acids. Germline V lookup: CDR1 PRHDT, CDR2 FYEKMQ (reference sequence). CDR3 bases: TGTGCCAGCAGCTTTACAGGGACAGGTTTGGAAAAACTGTTTTTT. Protein: CASSFTGTGLEKLFF. Based on the CDR3 plus reference TRBV13 and TRBJ1-4, the full variable domain is AAGVIQSPRHLIKEKRETATLKCYPIPRHDTVYWYQQGPGQDPQFLISFYEKMQSDKGSIPDRFSAQQFSDYHSELNMSSLELGDSALYFCASSFTGTGLEKLFFGSGTQLSVL.

CDR3 in DNA: TGTGCCAGCAGCTTAGAGGGGCTAGCGGGAGATAAGTACTTC. Translated, it gives CASSLEGLAGDKYF. The chain links TRBV11-3 to TRBJ2-7; 10 nucleotides agree with TRBD2. V lost 0 bases, J lost 11 bases, and 7 bases stayed unmatched. Germline V gives CDR1 SGHNT, CDR2 YENEEA. The CDR3 is made up of 14 amino acids. Combining the CDR3 with reference TRBV11-3 and TRBJ2-7 gives the whole variable domain EAGVVQSPRYKIIEKKQPVAFWCNPISGHNTLYWYLQNLGQGPELLIRYENEEAVDDSQLPKDRFSAERLKGVDSTLKIQPAELGDSAVYLCASSLEGLAGDKYFGPGTRLTVT.

The rearrangement joins TRBV11-3 to TRBJ1-4; D not resolved. This CDR3 spans 13 amino acids. Trimming removed 4 bases from V and 13 bases from J, with 16 bases in between. The V gene's germline CDR1 is SGHNT and CDR2 YENEEA. CDR3 nucleotides: TGTGCCAGCAGCTCCCGGAGGGTCGTCGGACTGTTTTTT. Protein: CASSSRRVVGLFF.

V usage is TRBV29-1 and J usage is TRBJ2-7, with 9 bases fitting TRBD2. From germline, CDR1 is SQVTM and CDR2 ANQGSEA. This CDR3 spans 14 amino acids. The J segment lost 4 bases and the V segment lost 4 bases, leaving 8 bases of the junction unmatched. The CDR3: CSVGQAGGIYEQYF. Here the CDR3 DNA reads TGCAGCGTTGGACAAGCGGGAGGTATTTACGAGCAGTACTTC.

The chain joins TRBV15 to TRBJ1-3; 8 nucleotides align to TRBD1. The CDR3 extends over 14 amino acids. Germline values: CDR1 LNHNV, CDR2 YYDKDF (reference sequence). V lost 6 bases, J lost 2 bases, and 3 bases stayed unmatched. The CDR3 nucleotides read TGTGCCACCAGGGAGACAGGGGCTGGAAACACCATATATTTT. Translated: CATRETGAGNTIYF. Full variable domain (outside the CDR3, taken from reference TRBV15 and TRBJ1-3): DAMVIQNPRYQVTQFGKPVTLSCSQTLNHNVMYWYQQKSSQAPKLLFHYYDKDFNNEADTPDNFQSRRPNTSFCFLDIRSPGLGDTAMYLCATRETGAGNTIYFGEGSWLTVV.

This chain connects TRBV24-1 to TRBJ2-5, with TRBD1 matching 9 bases. The CDR3 runs 14 residues. Looked up from germline, CDR1 is KGHDR and CDR2 is SFDVKD. The V and J ends lost 3 bases and 5 bases, in that order; junction bases with no gene match: 3. The DNA for the CDR3 is TGTGCCACCAGTGATCCCGACAGGGGGGAGACCCAGTACTTC. Translation: CATSDPDRGETQYF.

The chain has TRBV7-9 and TRBJ1-1; D gene ambiguous. CDR1 and CDR2 (germline): SEHNR, FQNEAQ (reference sequence). The CDR3 is made up of 13 amino acids. The V gene lost 1 base and the J gene lost 7 bases, with 10 bases spanning the gap. This chain's CDR3 is CASSLGSVSEAFF. The CDR3 DNA follows: TGTGCCAGCAGCTTAGGGTCCGTCAGTGAAGCTTTCTTT.

The table lists this clone with a count of one. The chain links TRBV28 to TRBJ2-5; TRBD2 matches at 9 bases. CDR3 length: 18 residues. Losses at the gene ends were 5 bases for V and 5 bases for J; bases not matched to a gene: 18. Germline values: CDR1 MDHEN, CDR2 SYDVKM. CDR3 bases: TGTGCCAGCAGTCTAGGCGGTATTGATAGCGGGAGTTGGGAGACCCAGTACTTC. This codes for CASSLGGIDSGSWETQYF.

J is TRBJ2-1 and V is TRBV4-2; 7 bases are a match to TRBD2. V was pared by 0 bases and J by 6 bases, with 14 bases of the junction left unmatched. Germline CDR1 and CDR2: LGHNA and YNFKEQ. CDR3 length equals 18 residues. The CDR3 sequence: CASSQETVASGTVNEQFF. CDR3 in DNA: TGTGCCAGCAGCCAAGAGACGGTGGCTAGCGGAACCGTCAATGAGCAGTTCTTC.

V and J are TRBV28 and TRBJ1-2; 10 nucleotides align to TRBD1. The CDR3 runs 16 residues. The ends lost 6 bases at V and 5 bases at J; junction bases unmatched: 12. The germline CDR1 and CDR2 sequences are MDHEN and SYDVKM. CDR3 protein: CASSAPQDRGLYGYTF. CDR3 nucleotides: TGTGCCAGCAGCGCCCCTCAGGACAGGGGGTTATATGGCTACACCTTC.

The rearrangement joins TRBV30 to TRBJ2-3, with a tentative D call TRBD2 (5 bases). The CDR3 has 14 amino acids. Trimming left V 0 bases short and J 4 bases short, with 11 bases between. Germline V gives CDR1 GTSNPN, CDR2 SVGIG (reference sequence). The CDR3 DNA sequence: TGTGCCTGGAGTGTATGGTCTAGCCCAGATACGCAGTATTTT. This gives the protein CAWSVWSSPDTQYF.

V usage is TRBV27 and J usage is TRBJ2-7, with 9 positions matching TRBD1. The V and J ends lost 4 bases and 5 bases, in that order; junction bases with no gene match: 6. The germline V gene has CDR1 MNHEY and CDR2 SMNVEV (reference sequence). The CDR3 extends over 14 amino acids. The CDR3 nucleotides are TGTGCCAGCAGTTCTCACAGGGGGCCAGACGAGCAGTACTTC. Translating gives CASSSHRGPDEQYF.